A selection of T cell receptor beta chains follows, all from one sample in a study of beta chain features in type 1 diabetes. Sequencing was performed with immunoSEQ multiplex PCR; in TCRdb, only in-frame clones are kept and a portion is missing. The table has about 700,000 clones, about an eighth seen once. Sample: naive CD4+ T cells from blood. The source of these receptors is a young man with type 1 diabetes. Both conserved end residues are part of each CDR3. A D gene is named only where the DNA matches it firmly. The size field is filled for only some rows; it gives once, few, many or a size class.

>NA|TRBJ2-4|NA|TRBV7-8
TGTGCCAGCAGCTACCCGGGGAACAAAAACATTCAGTACTTC
CASSYPGNKNIQYF
>few|TRBJ2-7|TRBD1|TRBV4-1
TGCGCCAGCAGCCGTCCAGGACAGGGGGTTTACGAGCAGTACTTC
CASSRPGQGVYEQYF
>NA|TRBJ2-1|TRBD1|TRBV6-5
TGTGCCAGCAGCCCGGGACAGGGGTGGAATGAGCAGTTCTTC
CASSPGQGWNEQFF
>NA|TRBJ1-4|NA|TRBV6-1
TGTGCCAGCACGGGTCAGCCTAATGAAAAACTGTTTTTT
CASTGQPNEKLFF
>few|TRBJ1-5|TRBD1|TRBV18
TGTGCCAGCTCGGGACAGGAGGGTAGCAATCAGCCCCAGCATTTT
CASSGQEGSNQPQHF
>few|TRBJ2-5|TRBD2|TRBV10-3
TGTGCCATCCAGCGGGGGGGTACCTCGGGTTCCAACCAAGAGACCCAGTACTTC
CAIQRGGTSGSNQETQYF
>NA|TRBJ1-1|TRBD1|TRBV30
TGTGCCTCCCGGGACAGCATGAACACTGAAGCTTTCTTT
CASRDSMNTEAFF
>NA|TRBJ2-7|NA|TRBV7-9
TGTGCCAGCAGCTTAGCGCAGTGGGACGCCTCCTACGAGCAGTACTTC
CASSLAQWDASYEQYF
>NA|TRBJ1-3|NA|TRBV9
TGTGCCAGCAGCGTCCTTTCGCAGGGCTCTGGAAACACCATATATTTT
CASSVLSQGSGNTIYF
>few|TRBJ2-7|TRBD1|TRBV29-1
TGCAGCGTTGAGAGGCAGGGGGTAGACGAGCAGTACTTC
CSVERQGVDEQYF
>few|TRBJ1-2|NA|TRBV19
TGTGCCAGTAGTGCAGATAACTATGGCTACACCTTC
CASSADNYGYTF
>few|TRBJ1-1|TRBD1|TRBV15
TGTGCCACCAGCAGGGGGGACAGGGTGAACACTGAAGCTTTCTTT
CATSRGDRVNTEAFF
>few|TRBJ2-7|TRBD1|TRBV30
TGTACCTCGGACAGGGGGAACGACGAGCAGTACTTC
CTSDRGNDEQYF
>few|TRBJ2-1|NA|TRBV30
TGTGCCTGGAGTGTACTGAGCCCCAATGAGCAGTTCTTC
CAWSVLSPNEQFF
>NA|TRBJ2-2|NA|TRBV7-9
TGTGCCAGACCCGGGGCGGCGAACACCGGGGAGCTGTTTTTT
CARPGAANTGELFF
>few|TRBJ1-2|NA|TRBV19
TGTGCCAGTAGTTCGGGCAGCGCCGCTAACTATGGCTACACCTTC
CASSSGSAANYGYTF